These T cell receptor beta chains were read from a single sample in a study of early T cells in non-severe SARS-CoV-2 infection. TCRdb itself ran the 5' RACE reads through MiXCR, one entry per CDR3 protein. This table holds 43,000 or so distinct CDR3 sequences, roughly 7% found once. Sequencing input: whole blood. The receptors derive from an adult who was a healthcare worker with PCR-confirmed SARS-CoV-2 infection or an uninfected control (not recorded which). Each CDR3 is given with its conserved first and last residue. Each record gives: V gene, clone size, J gene, D gene, CDR3 protein, CDR3 DNA. A D gene is named only where the DNA matches it firmly. A clone size is listed for some rows: how often the clone was seen (once, few, many), or a class if it is expanded.

>TRBV20-1|.|TRBJ1-2|TRBD1
CRSKPRGQGLYGYTF
TGCAGGTCTAAGCCCCGCGGACAGGGACTATATGGCTACACCTTC
>TRBV5-1|many|TRBJ2-1|.
CASSFRGEQFF
TGCGCCAGCAGCTTCCGGGGTGAGCAGTTCTTC
>TRBV24-1|many|TRBJ2-7|.
CATSDPRQTYEQYF
TGTGCCACCAGTGACCCCCGGCAGACATACGAGCAGTACTTC
>TRBV6-2/TRBV6-3|few|TRBJ1-1|.
CASSYALNTEAFF
TGTGCCAGCAGTTACGCGCTGAACACTGAAGCTTTCTTT
>TRBV20-1|few|TRBJ2-3|.
CSARDLTLSTDTQYF
TGCAGTGCTAGAGATTTAACTCTTAGCACAGATACGCAGTATTTT
>TRBV28|many|TRBJ1-6|TRBD1
CASSTGGDSPLHF
TGTGCCAGCAGTACAGGGGGTGATTCACCCCTCCACTTT
>TRBV28|many|TRBJ1-1|.
CASSLGHSNTEAFF
TGTGCCAGCAGTTTGGGTCACAGCAACACTGAAGCTTTCTTT
>TRBV7-2|few|TRBJ1-6|TRBD1
CASSLAGLRQGPNSPLHF
TGTGCCAGCAGCTTAGCTGGGCTACGACAGGGCCCTAATTCACCCCTCCACTTT
>TRBV5-4|.|TRBJ1-1|.
CASSLRTANTEAFF
TGTGCCAGCAGCTTAAGGACAGCTAACACTGAAGCTTTCTTT
>TRBV12-3/TRBV12-4|many|TRBJ2-3|.
CASSLGGMTDTQYF
TGTGCCAGCAGTTTAGGGGGTATGACAGATACGCAGTATTTT
>TRBV6-5|few|TRBJ1-5|TRBD1
CASSENRGHQPQHF
TGTGCCAGCAGTGAAAACAGGGGGCATCAGCCCCAGCATTTT
>TRBV5-8|many|TRBJ2-1|.
CASSLAGRGVSNEQFF
TGTGCCAGCAGCTTGGCCGGTCGGGGAGTTTCCAATGAGCAGTTCTTC
>TRBV20-1|many|TRBJ1-6|TRBD1
CSADREGSPLHF
TGCAGTGCAGACAGGGAGGGGTCACCCCTCCACTTT
>TRBV20-1|many|TRBJ2-6|TRBD2
CSVQRGIYGANVLTF
TGCAGCGTTCAGCGGGGGATTTATGGGGCCAACGTCCTGACTTTC
>TRBV7-2|many|TRBJ2-2|TRBD1
CASSLGGQGAIGELFF
TGTGCCAGCAGCTTAGGGGGACAGGGTGCAATCGGGGAGCTGTTTTTT
>TRBV6-4|medium-sized|TRBJ2-3|TRBD2
CASSGGGATDTQYF
TGTGCCAGCAGTGGCGGGGGGGCCACAGATACGCAGTATTTT
>TRBV18|many|TRBJ2-7|.
CASSPYGGRTYEQYF
TGTGCCAGCTCACCATATGGAGGGAGGACCTACGAGCAGTACTTC
>TRBV4-3|many|TRBJ1-1|.
CASSQEDREAFF
TGCGCCAGCAGCCAAGAAGACAGGGAAGCTTTCTTT
>TRBV7-2|few|TRBJ2-3|TRBD2
CASSPQTAGGSDTQYF
TGTGCCAGCAGCCCGCAAACAGCGGGGGGATCAGATACGCAGTATTTT
>TRBV29-1|many|TRBJ2-7|.
CSVQGQVSSYEQYF
TGCAGCGTCCAGGGGCAGGTGAGCTCCTACGAGCAGTACTTC
>TRBV6-5|once|TRBJ1-1|.
CASREDWNTEAFF
TGTGCCAGCAGGGAGGACTGGAACACTGAAGCTTTCTTT
>TRBV9|few|TRBJ2-7|.
CASSGGIPGEQYF
TGTGCCAGCAGCGGGGGGATCCCCGGCGAGCAGTACTTC
>TRBV7-3|.|TRBJ1-1|TRBD1
CASRYLAQGANEAFF
TGTGCCAGCAGATACCTGGCCCAGGGGGCGAATGAAGCTTTCTTT
>TRBV29-1|many|TRBJ2-7|.
CSVLLSRQYF
TGCAGCGTCCTCCTGAGCCGGCAGTACTTC
>TRBV15|few|TRBJ2-3|.
CATSRVQTDTQYF
TGTGCCACCAGCAGGGTCCAAACAGATACGCAGTATTTT